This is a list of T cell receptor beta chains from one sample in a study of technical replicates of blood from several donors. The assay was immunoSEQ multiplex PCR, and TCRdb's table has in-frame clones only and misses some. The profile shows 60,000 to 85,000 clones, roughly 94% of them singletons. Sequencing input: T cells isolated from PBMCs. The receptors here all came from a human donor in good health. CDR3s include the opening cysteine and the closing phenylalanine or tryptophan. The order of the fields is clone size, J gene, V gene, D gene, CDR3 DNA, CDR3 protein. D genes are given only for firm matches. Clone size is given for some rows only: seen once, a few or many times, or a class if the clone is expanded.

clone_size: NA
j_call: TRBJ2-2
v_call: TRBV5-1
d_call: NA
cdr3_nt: TGCGCCAGCAGCCGGGAGTTTTCCACCGGGGAGCTGTTTTTT
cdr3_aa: CASSREFSTGELFF

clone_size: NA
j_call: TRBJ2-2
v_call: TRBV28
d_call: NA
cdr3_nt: TGTGCCAGCACCCAGGGAACCGGGGAGCTGTTTTTT
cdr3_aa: CASTQGTGELFF

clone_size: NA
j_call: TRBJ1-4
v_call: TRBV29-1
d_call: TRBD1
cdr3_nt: TGCAGCGTTGCACCGACAGGGATTAATGAAAAACTGTTTTTT
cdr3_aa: CSVAPTGINEKLFF

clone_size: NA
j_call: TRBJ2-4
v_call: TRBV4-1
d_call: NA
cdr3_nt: TGCGCCAGCAGCCAAGGAGTTACTATAGCCAAAAACATTCAGTACTTC
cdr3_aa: CASSQGVTIAKNIQYF

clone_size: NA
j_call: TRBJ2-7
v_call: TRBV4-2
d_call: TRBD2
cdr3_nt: TGTGCCAGCAGACCAATACTAGCGGGAGGCCCTCTCGAGCAGTACTTC
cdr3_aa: CASRPILAGGPLEQYF

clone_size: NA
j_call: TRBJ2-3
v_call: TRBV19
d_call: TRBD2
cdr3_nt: TGTGCCAGTAGTATAGCGACTAGCGCGAGCACAGATACGCAGTATTTT
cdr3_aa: CASSIATSASTDTQYF

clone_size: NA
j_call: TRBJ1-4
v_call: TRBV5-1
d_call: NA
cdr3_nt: TGCGCCAGCAGCTTGACCAGGGGCAGAGAAAAACTGTTTTTT
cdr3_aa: CASSLTRGREKLFF

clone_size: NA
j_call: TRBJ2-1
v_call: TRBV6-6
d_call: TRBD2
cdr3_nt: TGTGCCAGCAGTTACTCGACTAGCGGGAGTAATGAGCAGTTCTTC
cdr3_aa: CASSYSTSGSNEQFF

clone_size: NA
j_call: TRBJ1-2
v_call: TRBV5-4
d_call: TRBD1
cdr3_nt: TGTGCCAGCAGCTCGATCGGACAGGGATACTATGGCTACACCTTC
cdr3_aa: CASSSIGQGYYGYTF

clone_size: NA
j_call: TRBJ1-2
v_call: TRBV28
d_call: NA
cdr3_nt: TGTGCCAGCAGGAAGGAGACAGGCTATGGCTACACCTTC
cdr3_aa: CASRKETGYGYTF

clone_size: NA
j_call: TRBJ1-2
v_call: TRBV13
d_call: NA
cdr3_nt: TGTGCCAGCAGCTTCGAGGGGAGGAACTATGGCTACACCTTC
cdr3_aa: CASSFEGRNYGYTF

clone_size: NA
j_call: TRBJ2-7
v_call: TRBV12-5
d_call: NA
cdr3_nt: TGTGCTAGTGCCATAGACAGGAGCTCCTACGAGCAGTACTTC
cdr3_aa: CASAIDRSSYEQYF

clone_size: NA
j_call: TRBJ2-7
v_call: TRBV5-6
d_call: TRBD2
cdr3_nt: TGTGCCAGCAGCTTCCAGGGACTAGCGAGCTACGAGCAGTACTTC
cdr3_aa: CASSFQGLASYEQYF

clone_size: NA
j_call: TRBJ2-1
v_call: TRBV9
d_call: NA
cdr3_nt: TGTGCCAGCAGCGTAGGGGCAGGGGAGGGCAATGAGCAGTTCTTC
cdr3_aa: CASSVGAGEGNEQFF

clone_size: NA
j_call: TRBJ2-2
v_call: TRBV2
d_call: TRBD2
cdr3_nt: TGTGCCAGCAGGCCCAGGCGGCCAACTAGCGGGAGTACCGGGGAGCTGTTTTTT
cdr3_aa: CASRPRRPTSGSTGELFF

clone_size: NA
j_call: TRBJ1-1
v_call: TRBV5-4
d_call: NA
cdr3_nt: TGTGCCAGCAGCTCGGGGGACACTGAAGCTTTCTTT
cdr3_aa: CASSSGDTEAFF

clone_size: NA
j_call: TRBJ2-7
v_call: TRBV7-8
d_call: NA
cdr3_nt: TGTGCCAGCAGTCAAAAACCTCCGGGTAACGGCAACGAGCAGTACTTC
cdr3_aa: CASSQKPPGNGNEQYF

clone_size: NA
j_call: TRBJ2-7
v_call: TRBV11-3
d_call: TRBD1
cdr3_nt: TGTGCCAGCAGCCTTGAACAGACAGGGGGTTCCTACGAGCAGTACTTC
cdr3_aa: CASSLEQTGGSYEQYF

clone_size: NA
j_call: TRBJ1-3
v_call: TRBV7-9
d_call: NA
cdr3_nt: TGTGCCAGCAGCACGCGCGACAGTTCTGGAAACACCATATATTTT
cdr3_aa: CASSTRDSSGNTIYF

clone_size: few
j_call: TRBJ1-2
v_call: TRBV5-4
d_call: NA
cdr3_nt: TGTGCCAGCACCCCTGAACAGAGCTATGGCTACACCTTC
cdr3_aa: CASTPEQSYGYTF

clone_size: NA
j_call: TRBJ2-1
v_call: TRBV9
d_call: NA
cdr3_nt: TGTGCCAGCAGCGCTCCACGGAGCTCCTACAATGAGCAGTTCTTC
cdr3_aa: CASSAPRSSYNEQFF

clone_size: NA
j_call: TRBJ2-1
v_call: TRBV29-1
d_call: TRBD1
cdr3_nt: TGCAGCGTGACAGGGGGATTTTTCGATGAGCAGTTCTTC
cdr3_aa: CSVTGGFFDEQFF

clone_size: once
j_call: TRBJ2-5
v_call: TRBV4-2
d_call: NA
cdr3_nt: TGTGCCAGCAGCCAAACAGGGAATACGCAAGAGACCCAGTACTTC
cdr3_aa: CASSQTGNTQETQYF

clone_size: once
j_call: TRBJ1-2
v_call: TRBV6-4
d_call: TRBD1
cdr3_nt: TGTGCCAGCAGTGACCGGGACAGTTTAGGCTACACCTTC
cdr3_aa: CASSDRDSLGYTF

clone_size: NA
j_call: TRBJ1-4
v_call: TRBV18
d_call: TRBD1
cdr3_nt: TGTGCCAGCTCACTAGCTACAGGGGGCGCAGATGAAAAACTGTTTTTT
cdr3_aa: CASSLATGGADEKLFF

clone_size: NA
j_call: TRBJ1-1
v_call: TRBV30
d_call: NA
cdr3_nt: TGTGCCTGGAGTGTCGGGTCCGGATTTGAAGCTTTCTTT
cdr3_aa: CAWSVGSGFEAFF

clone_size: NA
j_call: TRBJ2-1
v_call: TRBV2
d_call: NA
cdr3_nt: TGTGCCAGCAGTGCCGGCGGTTCCTACAATGAGCAGTTCTTC
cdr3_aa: CASSAGGSYNEQFF

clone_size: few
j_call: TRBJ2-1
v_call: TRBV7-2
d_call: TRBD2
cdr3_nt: TGTGCCAGCAGAACTAGCGGGAGGGCCTACAATGAGCAGTTCTTC
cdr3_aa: CASRTSGRAYNEQFF

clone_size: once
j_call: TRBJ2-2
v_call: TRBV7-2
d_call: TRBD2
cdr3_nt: TGTGCCAGCAGCTTACGGCTAGCGGGAGGCATCGGGGAGCTGTTTTTT
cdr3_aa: CASSLRLAGGIGELFF

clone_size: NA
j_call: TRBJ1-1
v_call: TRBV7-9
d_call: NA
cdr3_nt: TGTGCCAGCAGCAAGACTGTTGAAGCTTTCTTT
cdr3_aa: CASSKTVEAFF

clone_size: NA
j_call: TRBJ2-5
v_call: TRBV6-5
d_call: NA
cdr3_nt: TGTGCCAGCAGTTTATGGCCAAGGGAGGCCCAAGAGACCCAGTACTTC
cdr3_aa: CASSLWPREAQETQYF

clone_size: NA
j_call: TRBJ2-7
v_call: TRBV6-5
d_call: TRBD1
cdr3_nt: TGTGCCAGCAGTCGCCCCAGCAGGGGGCTATACGAGCAGTACTTC
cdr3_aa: CASSRPSRGLYEQYF

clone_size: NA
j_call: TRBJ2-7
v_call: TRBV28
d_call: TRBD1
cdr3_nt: TGTGCCAGCAGTTTCCCCGGGACAGGGAGCTACGAGCAGTACTTC
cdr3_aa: CASSFPGTGSYEQYF

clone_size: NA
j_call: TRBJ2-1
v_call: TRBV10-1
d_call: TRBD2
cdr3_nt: TGCGCCAGCAGTGAGTCGAAGCGGGAGTTGGATGAGCAGTTCTTC
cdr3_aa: CASSESKRELDEQFF

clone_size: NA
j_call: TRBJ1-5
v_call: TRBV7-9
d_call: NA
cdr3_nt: TGTGCCAGCAGCTTATGGACGGGGGTCGAATATAGCAATCAGCCCCAGCATTTT
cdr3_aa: CASSLWTGVEYSNQPQHF

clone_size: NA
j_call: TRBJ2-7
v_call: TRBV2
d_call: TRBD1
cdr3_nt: TGTGCCAGCAGTCCGCGGGACAGGCTGGGCGAGCAGTACTTC
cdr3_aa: CASSPRDRLGEQYF

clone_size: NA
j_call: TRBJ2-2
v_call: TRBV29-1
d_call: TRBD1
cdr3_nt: TGCAGCTCGACAGGGATTTCGAACACCGGGGAGCTGTTTTTT
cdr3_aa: CSSTGISNTGELFF

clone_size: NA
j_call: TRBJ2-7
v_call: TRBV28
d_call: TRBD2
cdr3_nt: TGTGCCAGCAGTTTGGGGACTAGCGGGAGCGAGCAGTACTTC
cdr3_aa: CASSLGTSGSEQYF

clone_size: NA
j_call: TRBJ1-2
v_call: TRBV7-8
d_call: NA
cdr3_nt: TGTGCCAGCAGCTTAGAGGGAGCTAACTATGGCTACACCTTC
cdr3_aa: CASSLEGANYGYTF

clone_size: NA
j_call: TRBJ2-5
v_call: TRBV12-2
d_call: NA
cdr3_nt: TGTGCAAGTCGAAACGGGAGGCGCCTCCAAGAGACCCAGTACTTC
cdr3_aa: CASRNGRRLQETQYF

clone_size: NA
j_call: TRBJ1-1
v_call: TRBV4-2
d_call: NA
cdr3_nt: TGTGCCAGCTCCCTAACCACCGAAGCTTTCTTT
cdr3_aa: CASSLTTEAFF

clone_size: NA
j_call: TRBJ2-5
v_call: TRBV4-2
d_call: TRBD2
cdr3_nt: TGTGCCAGCAGCCAAGATTCCAGCGGGAGGGCCTCAGAGACCCAGTACTTC
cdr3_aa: CASSQDSSGRASETQYF

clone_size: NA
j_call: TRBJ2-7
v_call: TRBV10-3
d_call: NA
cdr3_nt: TGTGCCATCAGTGATTCTGTCTCCAGCTACGAGCAGTACTTC
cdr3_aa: CAISDSVSSYEQYF

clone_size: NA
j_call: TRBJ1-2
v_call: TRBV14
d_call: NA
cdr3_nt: TGTGCCAGCAGCCAAGTTGGCGGGGACTATGGCTACACCTTC
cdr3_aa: CASSQVGGDYGYTF

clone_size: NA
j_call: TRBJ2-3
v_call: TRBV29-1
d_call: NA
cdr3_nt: TGCAGCGTTTTAAGCGCAGATACGCAGTATTTT
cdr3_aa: CSVLSADTQYF

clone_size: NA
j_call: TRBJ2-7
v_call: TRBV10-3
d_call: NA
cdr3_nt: TGTGCCATCAGTGAGTTGGAGGAGCAGTACTTC
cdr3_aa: CAISELEEQYF

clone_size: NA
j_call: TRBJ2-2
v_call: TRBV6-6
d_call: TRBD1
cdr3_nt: TGTGCCATCGAGGGGGCTTGGACCGGGGAGCTGTTTTTT
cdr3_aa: CAIEGAWTGELFF

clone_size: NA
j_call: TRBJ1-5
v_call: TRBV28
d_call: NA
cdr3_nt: TGTGCCAGCAGTTGGCCAGGGGGCAATCAGCCCCAGCATTTT
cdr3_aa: CASSWPGGNQPQHF

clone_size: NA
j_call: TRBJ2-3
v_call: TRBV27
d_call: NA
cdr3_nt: TGTGCCAGCAGTCCCCATCTAACAGATACGCAGTATTTT
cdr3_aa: CASSPHLTDTQYF

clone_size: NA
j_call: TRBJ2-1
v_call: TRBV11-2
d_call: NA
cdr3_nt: TGTGCCAGCTGTTCGGGGAGTACCTACAATGAGCAGTTCTTC
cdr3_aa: CASCSGSTYNEQFF